The 27 T cell receptor beta chains below all came from one sample that was sequenced in a study of T cell responses to AZD1222 COVID-19 vaccine. The table came from immunoSEQ multiplex PCR; TCRdb's copy has only in-frame clones and leaves some out. This repertoire shows some 180,000 clones, roughly 85% found once; its top ten account for around 1%. Material: peripheral blood, obtained 28 days after the second AZD1222 dose. Source of these receptors: an adult who received the AZD1222 COVID-19 vaccine.

The CDR3 loop is CASSQVSRDRLSRTNTGELFF. In DNA, the CDR3 is TGTGCCAGCAGCCAAGTTTCCCGGGACAGGCTTTCTAGAACGAACACCGGGGAGCTGTTTTTT. The chain carries TRBV3-1 (or the pseudogene TRBV3-2) and TRBJ2-2; the match to TRBD1 covers 8 bases. The germline CDR1 and CDR2 sequences are LGHDT and YNNKEL (reference sequence). This CDR3 has 21 residues. J was trimmed by 0 bases and V by 1 base; bases with no gene match: 16.

This clone has just a few counts. This chain connects TRBV3-1 (or the pseudogene TRBV3-2) to TRBJ1-4; no clear D. There are 16 residues in the CDR3. The germline V and J ends were trimmed by 0 bases and 7 bases, with 15 bases remaining between them. CDR1 LGHDT and CDR2 YNNKEL come from the germline V gene (reference sequence). CDR3 sequence (DNA): TGTGCCAGCAGCCAAGACTCGGGGAGGTCGGGTGAAAAACTGTTTTTT. Translating gives CASSQDSGRSGEKLFF.

The gene calls are TRBV4-1 and TRBJ1-2; D is perhaps TRBD1 (5 bases). V shed 3 bases and J shed 2 bases, with 13 bases lying between them. CDR3 length: 15 residues. Germline-derived CDR1 and CDR2 are MGHRA and YSYEKL. CDR3 bases: TGCGCCAGCAGCCAGACAGACACACCGAACTATGGCTACACCTTC. This codes for CASSQTDTPNYGYTF.

As to this clone: Other nucleotide sequences from this sample produce the same CDR3. The rearrangement links TRBV12-3 or TRBV12-4 to TRBJ2-3; D is unresolved. V was clipped by 5 bases and J by 2 bases, with 5 bases between them. The CDR3 length is 12 residues. The CDR3 DNA reads TGTGCCAGCAGTCTCAACACAGATACGCAGTATTTT. Amino acid sequence: CASSLNTDTQYF.

The chain joins TRBV5-1 to TRBJ1-2, with TRBD1 matching 7 bases. The CDR3 totals 17 residues. CDR1 and CDR2 from the germline V gene are SGHRS and YFSETQ. Unmatched junction bases numbered 8, after V lost 0 bases and J lost 0 bases. The DNA of the CDR3 is TGCGCCAGCAGCTTGGTACCCCAGGGGGGGGCTAACTATGGCTACACCTTC. The encoded protein is CASSLVPQGGANYGYTF.

V gene TRBV12-3 or TRBV12-4 combines with J gene TRBJ1-2, with 7 bases identical to TRBD1. There are 13 residues in the CDR3. With 3 bases clipped from V and 8 bases from J, the junction kept 6 bases outside the gene matches. The CDR3 nucleotides read TGTGCCAGCAGTTTCGGGACAGCCCGCGGCTACACCTTC. Translating it yields CASSFGTARGYTF.

This rearrangement joins TRBV10-2 to TRBJ2-7; TRBD1 matches 12 bases. This CDR3 region has 14 residues. V lost 3 bases to trimming and J lost 6 bases; unmatched junction nucleotides: 3. Looked up from germline, CDR1 is WSHSY and CDR2 is SAAADI. The CDR3 here is CASSDGTGGSEQYF. CDR3 bases: TGCGCCAGCAGTGACGGGACAGGGGGCAGCGAGCAGTACTTC.

This rearrangement joins TRBV6-5 to TRBJ2-3, with D possibly being TRBD2 (5 bases). The CDR3 length is 15 residues. The germline V and J ends were trimmed by 5 bases and 3 bases, with 15 bases remaining between them. Per germline, CDR1 MNHEY and CDR2 SVGAGI. Here the CDR3 DNA reads TGTGCCAGCAGTCACAATAGCGAATTGACAGATACGCAGTATTTT. Protein: CASSHNSELTDTQYF.

This chain uses TRBV4-1 with TRBJ1-2; D may be TRBD1 (6 bases). Per germline, CDR1 MGHRA and CDR2 YSYEKL. The CDR3 sequence is 15 residues long. V lost 3 bases and J lost 4, with 15 bases in between. The CDR3: CASSHGQGKFYGYTF. The CDR3 DNA reads as TGCGCCAGCAGCCATGGGCAGGGGAAATTCTATGGCTACACCTTC.

The rearrangement uses TRBV20-1 and TRBJ1-2; no firm D call. This CDR3 is built from 11 residues. Trimming took 6 bases from V and 4 from J, leaving 9 bases between them. CDR1 is DFQATT, CDR2 SNEGSKA, per germline (reference sequence). The CDR3 protein is CSAPGGYGYTF. CDR3 nucleotide sequence: TGCAGTGCCCCGGGCGGCTATGGCTACACCTTC.

In this sample, this clone turned up once. The chain uses TRBV7-6 and TRBJ2-1; 9 nucleotides line up with TRBD1. V shed 2 bases, J shed 9 bases, and the junction held 5 bases outside the gene matches. From germline, CDR1 is SGHVS and CDR2 FNYEAQ. The CDR3 sequence is 14 residues long. DNA for the CDR3: TGTGCCAGCAGCTTATGGGACAGGGCGGGTGAGCAGTTCTTC. Its protein is CASSLWDRAGEQFF.

There are a few counts of this clone. The rearrangement links TRBV5-6 to TRBJ1-2; TRBD1 aligns across 7 bases. The CDR3 is 14 amino acids. CDR1 and CDR2 from the germline V gene are SGHDT and YYEEEE. Unmatched junction bases numbered 4, after V lost 3 bases and J lost 2 bases. CDR3 nucleotides: TGTGCCAGCAGCTGGGGGACAGCCAACTATGGCTACACCTTC. Protein: CASSWGTANYGYTF.

This clone appeared a few times. In the same sample, other DNA sequences code for this CDR3. The genes are TRBV7-9 and TRBJ2-2; no definite D call. V lost 1 base and J 5 bases, leaving 5 bases between the germline ends. The length of the CDR3 is 13 residues. Germline V lookup: CDR1 SEHNR, CDR2 FQNEAQ (reference sequence). The CDR3 DNA reads TGTGCCAGCAGCTTAGTTCGGACCGGGGAGCTGTTTTTT. Encoded protein: CASSLVRTGELFF.

The chain links TRBV3-1 (or the pseudogene TRBV3-2) to TRBJ1-6; D uncertain. The CDR3 consists of 14 residues. Trimming removed 6 bases from V and 1 base from J, with 7 bases in between. CDR1 and CDR2 from the germline V gene are LGHDT and YNNKEL (reference sequence). The CDR3 DNA reads as TGTGCCAGCAGAGACATATCCTATAATTCACCCCTCCACTTT. Translation: CASRDISYNSPLHF.

Only a few counts were recorded for this clone. V gene TRBV6-2 or TRBV6-3 combines with J gene TRBJ2-7; TRBD1 might be the D (7 bases). In germline, CDR1 is MNHEY, CDR2 SVGEGT. This CDR3 contains 14 residues. The V gene lost 2 bases and the J gene lost 3 bases, with 11 bases spanning the gap. The CDR3 bases are TGTGCCAGCAGTTACCAGGGGGGACTCTACGAGCAGTACTTC. It encodes CASSYQGGLYEQYF.

This chain connects TRBV9 to TRBJ2-1; 10 nucleotides line up with TRBD1. Germline loops: CDR1 SGDLS, CDR2 YYNGEE. V lost 4 bases, J lost 4 bases, and 11 bases stayed unmatched. The CDR3 is made up of 17 amino acids. The CDR3 DNA is TGTGCCAGCAGCCCAAAGTGGGGACAGGGGTGGTACAATGAGCAGTTCTTC. This encodes CASSPKWGQGWYNEQFF.

This chain links TRBV27 with TRBJ2-3; TRBD1 matches 7 bases. The CDR3 runs to 13 residues. Germline V gives CDR1 MNHEY, CDR2 SMNVEV (reference sequence). The V gene end was trimmed by 5 bases and the J gene end by 9 bases; junction bases not matched to a gene: 8. CDR3 in DNA: TGTGCCAGCAGTCCTGGGACAGAGCGAACGCAGTATTTT. Its translation: CASSPGTERTQYF.

The J gene is TRBJ2-7, the V gene TRBV18; D ambiguous. The germline V gene has CDR1 KGHSH and CDR2 LQKENI. V was pared by 2 bases and J by 5 bases, with 13 bases between. The CDR3 contains 14 residues. CDR3 amino acids: CASSPNPSLNEQYF. DNA of the CDR3: TGTGCCAGCTCACCAAACCCCTCCCTAAACGAGCAGTACTTC.

The rearrangement uses TRBV5-8 and TRBJ2-2; no firm D call. Germline V CDR1 and CDR2: SGHTS, YDEGEE. The CDR3 runs 14 residues. V lost 2 bases to trimming and J lost 5 bases, with 10 bases between them. The CDR3: CASSFLTVTGELFF. DNA of the CDR3: TGTGCCAGCAGCTTTTTAACCGTAACCGGGGAGCTGTTTTTT.

The V and J genes are TRBV27 and TRBJ1-4; no firm D call. Looked up from germline, CDR1 is MNHEY and CDR2 is SMNVEV (reference sequence). This CDR3 contains 14 residues. V was pared by 1 base and J by 4 bases, with 7 bases between. The CDR3 region is CASSLYFNNEKLFF. As DNA, the CDR3 is TGTGCCAGCAGTTTATATTTTAATAATGAAAAACTGTTTTTT. Using reference TRBV27 and TRBJ1-4 for the parts outside the CDR3, the full variable domain is EAQVTQNPRYLITVTGKKLTVTCSQNMNHEYMSWYRQDPGLGLRQIYYSMNVEVTDKGDVPEGYKVSRKEKRNFPLILESPSPNQTSLYFCASSLYFNNEKLFFGSGTQLSVL.

V gene TRBV12-3 or TRBV12-4 combines with J gene TRBJ1-4; D not resolved. The CDR3 consists of 12 residues. V shed 6 bases and J shed 10 bases, with 12 bases lying between them. Here the CDR3 DNA reads TGTGCCAGCAGCCAACGCATAGGAAAACTGTTTTTT. Encoded protein: CASSQRIGKLFF.

The gene calls are TRBV20-1 and TRBJ1-2, with D unresolved. The length of the CDR3 is 11 residues. Germline values: CDR1 DFQATT, CDR2 SNEGSKA (reference sequence). The V and J ends lost 1 base and 2 bases respectively, with 2 bases between them. For the CDR3, the DNA is TGCAGTGCTAGAGTAAACTATGGCTACACCTTC. Its translation is CSARVNYGYTF.

The chain recombines TRBV12-5 with TRBJ1-3; 8 bases are a match to TRBD1. CDR1 is LGHNT and CDR2 is FRNRAP in the germline V gene. V lost 2 bases, J lost 0 bases, and 15 bases stayed unmatched. The CDR3 totals 20 residues. CDR3 in amino acids: CASGLRFWTGPTTSGNTIYF. CDR3 coding DNA: TGTGCTAGTGGTTTGAGGTTCTGGACAGGGCCCACTACCTCTGGAAACACCATATATTTT.

V and J are TRBV2 and TRBJ2-3; TRBD2 agrees at 11 bases. CDR1 is SNHLY and CDR2 is FYNNEI in the germline V gene. Unmatched junction bases numbered 5, after V lost 1 base and J lost 11 bases. This CDR3 has 14 residues. Here the CDR3 DNA reads TGTGCCAGCAGTGAAGGACTAGCGGGGACGAGGCAGTATTTT. This translates into CASSEGLAGTRQYF.

The CDR3 DNA sequence: TGTGCCAGCGTACCTACACTGAACACTGAAGCTTTCTTT. Translated: CASVPTLNTEAFF. The V gene is TRBV18, the J gene TRBJ1-1; no definite D call. Germline lookup yields CDR1 KGHSH and CDR2 LQKENI. This CDR3 comprises 13 residues. V lost 8 bases, J lost 0 bases, and 10 bases lay in between.

The chain is built from TRBV5-4 and TRBJ2-3, with a weak D call TRBD2 (5 bases). The V end lost 0 bases, the J end lost 8 bases, and 16 bases lay between the germline ends. CDR1 is SGHNT and CDR2 is YYREEE in the germline V gene (reference sequence). This CDR3 has 15 amino acids. The CDR3 DNA reads as TGTGCCAGCAGCTTGGAGCCGATCGGGGTCGGTACGCAGTATTTT. This codes for CASSLEPIGVGTQYF.

V usage is TRBV9 and J usage is TRBJ2-7; TRBD2 agrees at 8 bases. Germline loops: CDR1 SGDLS, CDR2 YYNGEE. Trimming cost V 4 bases and J 4 bases; bases outside gene matches: 4. The CDR3 loop spans 13 amino acids. CDR3 amino acids: CASSSSGGYEQYF. As DNA, the CDR3 is TGTGCCAGCAGCTCGAGCGGGGGATACGAGCAGTACTTC.